The TCR beta chain described here comes from a study of blood T cell repertoires in COVID-19. Losses at the gene ends were 8 bases for V and 3 bases for J; bases not matched to a gene: 9. Germline assignment: CDR1 LNHDA and CDR2 SQIVND (reference sequence). This CDR3 has 15 amino acids. The participants were between about 18 and 90 years old and came from under 25 US areas. This table comes from immunoSEQ multiplex PCR, and its TCRdb copy is limited to in-frame clones, with some not included. In the table there are some 170,000 clones, roughly 87% of which are singletons. Input material: PBMCs or T cells enriched from blood (not recorded which). The rearrangement joins TRBV19 to TRBJ1-4; TRBD1 aligns across 7 bases. The sequence derives from a human donor with acute COVID-19. The donor label of this sample is uncertain. CDR3 protein: CASQDRPYPNEKLFF. The CDR3 DNA reads as TGTGCCAGTCAGGACAGGCCCTACCCTAATGAAAAACTGTTTTTT.